This T cell receptor beta chain was identified in a study of CD8 T cells in ankylosing spondylitis. General study points: Reportedly, matched ankylosing spondylitis synovial fluid was significantly enriched for disease-linked clones. What seemed typical of ankylosing spondylitis blood was a TCR beta motif built from several highly homologous variants. CD8+ cells made up the disease-linked clones, which were relatively rare in peripheral blood.

As regards this clonotype: The antigen is not known.

Making use of molecular barcodes, quantitative 5'-RACE generated TCR beta libraries. TCRdb reprocessed the 5' RACE reads via MiXCR and lists one record per CDR3 protein. The profile shows hundreds of thousands of distinct CDR3 sequences, approximately 22% of them singletons. Germline CDR1 reads WSHSY; CDR2 reads SAAADI. V gave up 11 bases and J gave up 4 bases; unmatched junction bases: 5. The CDR3 runs to 13 residues. The chain joins TRBV10-2 to TRBJ2-1, with 10 bases fitting TRBD1. The TCR was taken from a male donor with ankylosing spondylitis or in good health (not recorded which). The material sequenced was blood, either unsorted or a sorted T cell fraction (not recorded which). CDR3: CALGDRGYNEQFF. DNA for the CDR3: TGCGCCCTGGGGGACAGGGGTTACAATGAGCAGTTCTTC.